This TCR beta chain was retrieved from a study of cytomegalovirus exposure and HLA in healthy donors. Whole-study results and caveats: In vitro testing confirmed a few CMV-associated chains as specific for CMV antigens.

A word on this clone: What it recognizes is unknown.

With 60 Vbeta and 13 Jbeta primers, the PCR was carried out. Sequenced by immunoSEQ multiplex PCR; TCRdb stores in-frame clones only, minus some. Reported are tens of thousands of clones; the ten largest clones contain less than 1.5%. This CDR3 region has 17 residues. Germline V gives CDR1 SGHDN, CDR2 FVKESK. V shed 2 bases and J 2 bases; nucleotides not matched to a gene: 2. This TCR was sampled from a woman aged 30 to 39 in good health and CMV-seronegative. The rearrangement uses TRBV14 and TRBJ2-6; 11 positions match TRBD1. The specimen was PBMCs. CDR3 sequence reads: CASSQRTGGPGANVLTF. The DNA for the CDR3 is TGTGCCAGCAGCCAAAGGACAGGGGGCCCTGGGGCCAACGTCCTGACTTTC.